The 29 T cell receptor beta chains reported below all come from one sample, sequenced in a study of blood T cell repertoires in COVID-19. Produced via immunoSEQ multiplex PCR; TCRdb's table is partial and in-frame only. The sample lists approximately 180,000 clones; approximately 80% were seen once. Sequencing used peripheral blood. The receptors stem from a woman aged 40-49 years with COVID-19, enrolled during active disease.

This clone was picked up one time. V usage is TRBV10-2 and J usage is TRBJ2-4; 8 bases fit TRBD2. The V and J ends lost 0 bases and 6 bases, in that order; junction bases with no gene match: 10. CDR1 and CDR2 from the germline V gene are WSHSY and SAAADI. This CDR3 is 17 amino acids long. Written as DNA, the CDR3 is TGCGCCAGCAGTGAGTCAGGGTTTACTAGCGGTCTAAACATTCAGTACTTC. As protein: CASSESGFTSGLNIQYF.

This clone has only one observation. V is TRBV28 and J is TRBJ2-5; 7 bases agree with TRBD1. J gave up 2 bases and V 4 bases, and 7 bases lay outside the gene matches. The V gene's germline CDR1 is MDHEN and CDR2 SYDVKM. CDR3 length: 15 amino acids. This chain's CDR3 is CASSSGQLLQETQYF. CDR3 DNA sequence: TGTGCCAGCAGTTCGGGACAGCTGCTGCAAGAGACCCAGTACTTC.

V usage is TRBV6-5 and J usage is TRBJ1-1; D not resolved. Germline loops: CDR1 MNHEY, CDR2 SVGAGI. The CDR3 is 14 amino acids. The V and J ends lost 0 bases and 2 bases respectively, with 7 bases between them. In DNA, the CDR3 is TGTGCCAGCAGTTACTCGGAGATTAACACTGAAGCTTTCTTT. Translating gives CASSYSEINTEAFF.

This clone was seen only a few times. The chain combines TRBV7-8 with TRBJ1-3, with D possibly matching TRBD1 (5 bases). Germline assignment: CDR1 SGHVS and CDR2 FQNEAQ. The germline V and J ends were trimmed by 8 bases and 5 bases, with 28 bases remaining between them. CDR3 length equals 18 residues. Here the CDR3 DNA reads TGTGCCAGCCGCCTTACAGGTATCCCAACGCGCGAACGAAACACCATATATTTT. Amino acids: CASRLTGIPTRERNTIYF.

The chain links TRBV6-2 or TRBV6-3 to TRBJ1-1, with 7 bases lining up with TRBD1. The germline gives CDR1 MNHEY, CDR2 SVGEGT. V lost 3 bases, J lost 5 bases, and 6 bases stayed unmatched. The CDR3 is 14 amino acids. Here the CDR3 reads CASSYYSGGTEAFF. The CDR3 DNA is TGTGCCAGCAGTTATTACTCAGGGGGGACTGAAGCTTTCTTT.

This clone has only one observation. V gene TRBV24-1 combines with J gene TRBJ1-2; D gene unclear. V was clipped by 1 base and J by 1 base, with 9 bases between them. Germline CDR1 is KGHDR and CDR2 is SFDVKD. This CDR3 region has 15 residues. The CDR3 reads CATSDFFSYNYGYTF. CDR3 in DNA: TGTGCCACCAGTGATTTTTTCAGTTATAACTATGGCTACACCTTC.

The chain uses TRBV9 and TRBJ1-5, with D hard to call. Between the trimmed V and J ends, which lost 0 bases and 0 bases, there was a span of 4 bases. The CDR3 totals 14 residues. Germline values: CDR1 SGDLS, CDR2 YYNGEE. In nucleotides, the CDR3 is TGTGCCAGCAGCGTAGGAGGTAGCAATCAGCCCCAGCATTTT. Amino acids: CASSVGGSNQPQHF. Combining the CDR3 with reference TRBV9 and TRBJ1-5 gives the whole variable domain DSGVTQTPKHLITATGQRVTLRCSPRSGDLSVYWYQQSLDQGLQFLIQYYNGEERAKGNILERFSAQQFPDLHSELNLSSLELGDSALYFCASSVGGSNQPQHFGDGTRLSIL.

The V call is TRBV21-1, the J call TRBJ1-6. TRBV21-1 is labeled a pseudogene. The CDR3 totals 13 residues. The CDR3 region has the DNA TGTGCCAGCAGCAAAGCACCGGGGGTTCACCTCCACTTT. It yields the protein CASSKAPGVHLHF.

The chain recombines TRBV7-9 with TRBJ1-1; D uncertain. Germline CDR1 reads SEHNR; CDR2 reads FQNEAQ (reference sequence). V lost 3 bases to trimming and J lost 2 bases, with 13 bases between them. This CDR3 contains 15 residues. The CDR3 coding sequence is TGTGCCAGCAGCTTCGGGAGGCTAGGAAACACTGAAGCTTTCTTT. Amino acids: CASSFGRLGNTEAFF.

The V call is TRBV9, the J call TRBJ1-3; D perhaps matches TRBD1 (5 bases). This CDR3 has 15 amino acids. Germline lookup yields CDR1 SGDLS and CDR2 YYNGEE. V lost 4 bases, J lost 2 bases, and 13 bases lay in between. In nucleotides, the CDR3 is TGTGCCAGCAGCCCCGCGGGGGGGGCTGGAAACACCATATATTTT. This sequence encodes CASSPAGGAGNTIYF.

This chain uses TRBV5-1 with TRBJ2-3; 8 positions agree with TRBD1. Per the germline V gene, CDR1 is SGHRS and CDR2 is YFSETQ. V was pared by 3 bases and J by 3 bases, with 3 bases of the junction left unmatched. The CDR3 sequence is 14 residues long. CDR3 nucleotides: TGCGCCAGCAGCTCTGACAGGGGTACAGATACGCAGTATTTT. It encodes CASSSDRGTDTQYF.

This chain joins TRBV19 and TRBJ1-3; 10 bases agree with TRBD1. With 10 bases clipped from V and 0 bases from J, the junction kept 12 bases outside the gene matches. CDR1 LNHDA and CDR2 SQIVND come from the germline V gene (reference sequence). The CDR3 consists of 17 residues. CDR3 sequence (DNA): TGTGCCACCCTCCGCTCGGACAGGGGGAGCTCTGGAAACACCATATATTTT. Amino acid sequence: CATLRSDRGSSGNTIYF.

This clone was seen only once. V and J are TRBV7-8 and TRBJ1-6, with D unresolved. V was shortened by 5 bases and J by 7 bases, with 21 bases between the two germline ends. Per germline, CDR1 SGHVS and CDR2 FQNEAQ. The length of the CDR3 is 17 residues. DNA of the CDR3: TGTGCCAGCAGCGCCGAGGCGGGAAGCCCTAGGAATTCACCCCTCCACTTT. Protein: CASSAEAGSPRNSPLHF.

This chain connects TRBV9 to TRBJ1-2; possibly TRBD1 for D (6 bases). CDR1 is SGDLS, CDR2 YYNGEE, per germline. This CDR3 region has 19 residues. Trimming took off 0 bases at V and 8 bases at J, with 29 bases between the two ends. The CDR3: CASSVVIGAGASLGEGYTF. The CDR3 coding sequence is TGTGCCAGCAGCGTAGTGATAGGGGCAGGGGCGTCTCTAGGTGAAGGCTACACCTTC.

The chain uses TRBV27 and TRBJ1-5; 8 bases map to TRBD1. In germline, CDR1 is MNHEY, CDR2 SMNVEV (reference sequence). Germline trimming cut 5 bases from V and 5 bases from J; bases unmatched to any gene: 8. This CDR3 is 15 amino acids long. CDR3 bases: TGTGCCAGCAGTACGATCAGGGGGCCCCATCAGCCCCAGCATTTT. Translating it yields CASSTIRGPHQPQHF.

This sequence joins TRBV5-6 and TRBJ1-5, with TRBD1 as a possible D gene (6 bases). In germline, CDR1 is SGHDT, CDR2 YYEEEE. The V end was cut by 0 bases, the J end by 10 bases, with 14 bases between. The CDR3 contains 14 residues. CDR3 nucleotide sequence: TGTGCCAGCAGCTTGGCCCGGACAGACAGCCCCCAGCATTTT. Its translation: CASSLARTDSPQHF.

The chain has TRBV3-1 (or the pseudogene TRBV3-2) and TRBJ1-1, with 7 bases that match TRBD1. This CDR3 is built from 12 residues. V dropped 1 base and J dropped 11; count of bases not matched to a gene: 4. Germline CDR1 and CDR2: LGHDT and YNNKEL (reference sequence). Here the CDR3 DNA reads TGTGCCAGCAGCCAAGCTACAGGGGTGGCTTTCTTT. Its protein product is CASSQATGVAFF.

This clone was observed a few times. The chain couples TRBV19 to TRBJ1-2, with a weak D call TRBD1 (5 bases). Germline lookup yields CDR1 LNHDA and CDR2 SQIVND (reference sequence). V was clipped by 5 bases and J by 5 bases, with 30 bases between them. The CDR3 runs 19 residues. The chain's CDR3 is CASSPNSPGDSQIPYGYTF. Written as DNA, the CDR3 is TGTGCCAGTAGTCCCAACTCCCCGGGGGACTCGCAAATCCCATATGGCTACACCTTC.

This chain connects TRBV2 to TRBJ2-7; 9 nucleotides align to TRBD2. There are 18 residues in the CDR3. In germline, CDR1 is SNHLY, CDR2 FYNNEI. V gave up 1 base and J gave up 6 bases; unmatched junction bases: 16. The CDR3 coding sequence is TGTGCCAGCAGTGAAGGAGGTGGGGGGGCTAGCGGGAAGGGCGAGCAGTACTTC. Amino acids: CASSEGGGGASGKGEQYF.

The rearrangement links TRBV6-5 to TRBJ2-7; D is possibly TRBD2 (5 bases). Deletions cut 2 bases from V and 0 bases from J, with 11 bases between. Germline values: CDR1 MNHEY, CDR2 SVGAGI. This CDR3 contains 15 residues. CDR3 sequence (DNA): TGTGCCAGCAGTTACGAGGGTCCCTTCTCCTACGAGCAGTACTTC. It yields the protein CASSYEGPFSYEQYF.

V usage is TRBV6-5 and J usage is TRBJ1-5; D uncertain. There are 14 residues in the CDR3. V was clipped by 6 bases and J by 0 bases, with 9 bases between them. The germline V gene has CDR1 MNHEY and CDR2 SVGAGI. The CDR3 DNA follows: TGTGCCAGCAGGACATCGTATAGCAATCAGCCCCAGCATTTT. Encoded protein: CASRTSYSNQPQHF.

CDR3 region: CASSTQTADTQYF. The CDR3 nucleotides are TGTGCCAGCAGCACCCAGACAGCAGATACGCAGTATTTT. The rearrangement uses TRBV9 and TRBJ2-3; D possibly corresponds to TRBD1 (5 bases). This CDR3 spans 13 amino acids. Trimming removed 4 bases at V and 4 bases at J, with 10 bases between. Germline CDR1 and CDR2: SGDLS and YYNGEE.

The rearrangement joins TRBV2 to TRBJ1-2; D ambiguous. The CDR3 totals 14 residues. Germline V lookup: CDR1 SNHLY, CDR2 FYNNEI. Trimming left V 1 base short and J 0 bases short, with 6 bases between. CDR3 in DNA: TGTGCCAGCAGTGAAGACAGATCTAACTATGGCTACACCTTC. Amino acid sequence: CASSEDRSNYGYTF.

This clone appeared a few times. V usage is TRBV6-5 and J usage is TRBJ1-2, with TRBD1 matching 9 bases. The CDR3 spans 15 residues. CDR1 MNHEY and CDR2 SVGAGI come from the germline V gene. The ends lost 6 bases at V and 0 bases at J; junction bases unmatched: 5. DNA for the CDR3: TGTGCCAGCAGACCGGGACAGGGTCCTAACTATGGCTACACCTTC. It specifies CASRPGQGPNYGYTF.

DNA of the CDR3: TGTGCCAGCAGCTTATTACCGGGAGACCAAGATACGCAGTATTTT. Amino acids: CASSLLPGDQDTQYF. The chain couples TRBV7-2 to TRBJ2-3; D possibly corresponds to TRBD2 (6 bases). The V gene lost 2 bases and the J gene lost 5 bases, with 14 bases spanning the gap. The CDR3 sequence is 15 residues long. Germline CDR1 is SGHTA and CDR2 is FQGNSA.

The chain recombines TRBV5-1 with TRBJ1-1; 7 bases line up with TRBD1. V lost 2 bases and J lost 3; bases outside the gene matches: 7. Germline CDR1 reads SGHRS; CDR2 reads YFSETQ. CDR3 length equals 15 residues. In nucleotides, the CDR3 is TGCGCCAGCAGCTTTGACAGGGCAAGCGACACTGAAGCTTTCTTT. Amino acids: CASSFDRASDTEAFF.

This clone showed up just once. The chain employs TRBV7-8 and TRBJ2-1; TRBD1 matches at 8 bases. CDR3 length: 14 residues. Germline V CDR1 and CDR2: SGHVS, FQNEAQ. The trim removed 5 bases at V and 10 bases at J, leaving 10 bases unmatched. The CDR3 here is CASSPRQGPGEQFF. The CDR3 region has the DNA TGTGCCAGCAGCCCCAGACAGGGGCCGGGGGAGCAGTTCTTC.

The V call is TRBV7-2, the J call TRBJ1-2, with a weak D call TRBD1 (5 bases). CDR1 is SGHTA and CDR2 is FQGNSA in the germline V gene. The CDR3 extends over 13 amino acids. V lost 5 bases, J lost 4 bases, and 11 bases lay in between. The chain's CDR3 is CASSPKGLYGYTF. CDR3 bases: TGTGCCAGCAGCCCGAAGGGACTCTATGGCTACACCTTC.

The rearrangement joins TRBV6-5 to TRBJ1-4; no clear D gene. Germline V gene sequence: CDR1 MNHEY, CDR2 SVGAGI. The CDR3 is 13 residues long. Trimming left V 7 bases short and J 7 bases short, with 13 bases between. In DNA form, the CDR3 reads TGTGCCAGCACCTCGGGAGCCCGTGAAAAACTGTTTTTT. Encoded protein: CASTSGAREKLFF.